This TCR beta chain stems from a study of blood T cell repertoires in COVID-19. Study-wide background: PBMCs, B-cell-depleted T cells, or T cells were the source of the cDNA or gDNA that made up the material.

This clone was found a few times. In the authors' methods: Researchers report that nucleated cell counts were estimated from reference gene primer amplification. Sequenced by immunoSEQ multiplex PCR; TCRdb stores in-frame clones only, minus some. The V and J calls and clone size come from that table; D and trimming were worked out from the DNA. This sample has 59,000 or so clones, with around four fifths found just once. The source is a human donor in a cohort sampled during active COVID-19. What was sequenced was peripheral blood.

Here the CDR3 DNA reads TGTGCCAGCAGCTTAGTTTTCGCAGATACGCAGTATTTT. Protein product: CASSLVFADTQYF. V and J are TRBV11-2 and TRBJ2-3; the D is unclear. Germline V CDR1 and CDR2: SGHAT, FQNNGV. Trimming removed 1 base at V and 4 bases at J, with 6 bases between. The CDR3 runs to 13 residues.